This T cell receptor beta chain was identified in a study of CD8 T cells in Susac syndrome. Study findings and constraints: The study acknowledged a relatively small number of individuals in its TCR sequencing and HLA analysis.

The authors sequenced TCR beta from blood CD8+ and CD4+ T cells. FACS was used to enrich TEMRA cells, whereas the CD8+ and CD4+ T cells were obtained by negative isolation. The germline V gene encodes CDR1 SEHNR and CDR2 FQNEAQ (reference sequence). V shed 5 bases and J shed 9 bases, with 13 bases lying between them. CDR3 length equals 12 residues. A note on this clonotype: What it binds is not known.

RNA in amounts of about 0.5 to 1 ug was reverse transcribed with random hexamers. Multiplex immunoSEQ PCR targeted 54 Vbeta and 13 Jbeta TCR beta segments. TCRdb independently ran MiXCR on the immunoSEQ multiplex PCR reads; one entry per CDR3 protein. This sample has around 270,000 distinct CDR3 sequences, with about 91% found just once. This TCR derives from a human donor with multiple sclerosis. This chain uses TRBV7-9 with TRBJ1-2, with D unclear. Material for sequencing was CD8+ T cells from PBMCs. In nucleotides, the CDR3 is TGTGCCAGCAGCGTCTACAACCGGCGCTACACCTTC. Amino acid sequence: CASSVYNRRYTF.